The text below deals with one TCR beta chain. What it binds is unknown. The data stem from a study of cytomegalovirus exposure and HLA in healthy donors. Study conclusions and caveats: Previously analyzed data showed that most TCR beta V segments were productive at a frequency of about 90% or about 30%. In a later analysis, HLA-associated TCR beta chains were more clonally expanded than equally common others. Reportedly, TCR beta sequences accurately predicted HLA-A and HLA-B alleles in most subjects. Reportedly, fewer N-insertions than the roughly 690-donor mean appeared in an Asian-associated ancestry cluster in a later analysis.

PCR amplification relied on 60 Vbeta primers (plus 13 Jbeta primers). The table came from immunoSEQ multiplex PCR; TCRdb's copy has only in-frame clones and leaves some out. Of about 190,000 clones listed, roughly 76% are singletons. The sequence was obtained from a man aged 35 to 55 in good health and CMV-seropositive. Sequenced sample: PBMCs.

CDR3 sequence: CASKETGSGNTIYF. As DNA, the CDR3 is TGTGCCAGTAAAGAAACAGGCTCTGGAAACACCATATATTTT. The rearrangement links TRBV19 to TRBJ1-3, with D perhaps matching TRBD1 (5 bases). Trimming removed 7 bases from V and 0 bases from J, with 10 bases in between. This CDR3 region has 14 residues. CDR1 is LNHDA, CDR2 SQIVND, per germline (reference sequence).